A single sample gave rise to the 20 T cell receptor beta chains below, sequenced in a study of identical twins (dated by TCRdb to 2016 to 2018). Library generation was performed with 5' RACE. The sequencer listed for this sample is Illumina HiSeq 2000. TCRdb redid the processing of the public reads, applying fastp at Q25 and MiXCR, and retained in-frame beta chains. CDR3 protein sequences are deduplicated, and each keeps its most common genes and DNA. This sample holds roughly 710,000 distinct CDR3 sequences; approximately 6% were observed only once. The ten largest clonotypes hold 1.5% to 2% of the sample. Material for sequencing was naive T cells sorted from blood. Per the publication, the cell subset or site label means: cells isolated with a human naive T-cell isolation kit. The source of these receptors is a man between 18 and 29 years old in good health.

This clonotype came up many times. The chain employs TRBV10-3 and TRBJ1-3; perhaps TRBD1 as D (5 bases). Between the trimmed V and J ends, which lost 7 bases and 6 bases, there was a span of 13 bases. The CDR3 sequence is 13 residues long. CDR1 and CDR2 from the germline V gene are ENHRY and SYGVKD. The CDR3 sequence is CAITQGDPNTIYF. Written as DNA, the CDR3 is TGTGCCATCACTCAGGGAGACCCAAACACCATATATTTT.

This clonotype was counted many times. The chain has TRBV28 and TRBJ2-3; the D is unclear. The CDR3 loop spans 13 amino acids. The germline gives CDR1 MDHEN, CDR2 SYDVKM. V lost 3 bases and J 2 bases, leaving 6 bases between the germline ends. This CDR3 is CASSLVLTDTQYF. The CDR3 coding sequence is TGTGCCAGCAGTTTGGTCCTCACAGATACGCAGTATTTT.

This clonotype was observed many times. The chain's CDR3 is CAITASSAEKLFF. The CDR3 DNA reads as TGTGCCATCACGGCCTCCTCGGCGGAAAAACTGTTTTTT. The chain is built from TRBV10-3 and TRBJ1-4; D unclear. Looked up from germline, CDR1 is ENHRY and CDR2 is SYGVKD. Deletions cut 7 bases from V and 8 bases from J, with 14 bases between. The CDR3 runs 13 residues.

The sample holds many counts of this clonotype. The chain couples TRBV20-1 to TRBJ1-4; D is ambiguous. With 1 base removed from V and 0 bases from J, the gap between germline ends came to 9 bases. The CDR3 covers 15 residues. The germline CDR1 and CDR2 sequences are DFQATT and SNEGSKA (reference sequence). The CDR3 DNA is TGCAGTGCTAGAGTTCCGGACTCAACTAATGAAAAACTGTTTTTT. Translation: CSARVPDSTNEKLFF.

This clonotype was recorded many times. This chain connects TRBV20-1 to TRBJ2-7; TRBD2 might be the D (5 bases). The CDR3 is 13 amino acids. The germline V gene has CDR1 DFQATT and CDR2 SNEGSKA (reference sequence). The V end lost 0 bases, the J end lost 6 bases, and 12 bases lay between the germline ends. Here the CDR3 reads CSAREPGKREQYF. CDR3 in DNA: TGCAGTGCTAGAGAGCCCGGGAAGCGCGAGCAGTACTTC.

The table lists this clonotype with many counts. J is TRBJ2-1 and V is TRBV4-1, with 10 bases aligning to TRBD2. The CDR3 sequence is 17 residues long. Looked up from germline, CDR1 is MGHRA and CDR2 is YSYEKL. V shed 1 base, J shed 4 bases, and the junction held 7 bases outside the gene matches. CDR3 sequence (DNA): TGCGCCAGCAGCCAAGGACTAGCGGGTCCCCTTTACAATGAGCAGTTCTTC. It is translated as CASSQGLAGPLYNEQFF.

This clonotype was observed at least ten times. This chain links TRBV6-1 with TRBJ2-3, with 9 bases fitting TRBD1. This CDR3 region has 15 residues. CDR1 is MNHNS and CDR2 is SASEGT in the germline V gene. V gave up 7 bases and J gave up 4 bases; unmatched junction bases: 9. CDR3 loop: CASNVGTGFPDTQYF. Written as DNA, the CDR3 is TGTGCCAGCAATGTTGGGACAGGGTTCCCAGATACGCAGTATTTT.

This clonotype was counted at least ten times. The chain carries TRBV20-1 and TRBJ2-1, with 8 nucleotides matching TRBD2. The CDR3 has 14 amino acids. Germline trimming cut 7 bases from V and 0 bases from J; bases unmatched to any gene: 5. The germline V gene encodes CDR1 DFQATT and CDR2 SNEGSKA (reference sequence). The CDR3 region is CSGLSGSSYNEQFF. In DNA form, the CDR3 reads TGCAGTGGTCTGAGCGGGAGCTCCTACAATGAGCAGTTCTTC.

This clonotype was seen at least ten times. The chain links TRBV6-1 to TRBJ2-7; 11 bases match TRBD2. The CDR3 extends over 15 amino acids. Germline V CDR1 and CDR2: MNHNS, SASEGT. V was clipped by 6 bases and J by 3 bases; unmatched bases: 7. The CDR3 DNA reads TGTGCCAGCAGCCGAACGACTAGCGGGATCTACGAGCAGTACTTC. It codes for CASSRTTSGIYEQYF.

This clonotype showed up just a few times. This chain links TRBV12-3 or TRBV12-4 with TRBJ2-1, with TRBD2 matching 14 bases. The CDR3 has 15 residues. V dropped 7 bases and J dropped 7; count of bases not matched to a gene: 6. The CDR3 region is CASIRGLAGGNEQFF. In DNA form, the CDR3 reads TGTGCCAGCATCCGCGGACTAGCGGGAGGAAATGAGCAGTTCTTC.

This clonotype was seen many times. The chain joins TRBV12-3 or TRBV12-4 to TRBJ2-5; 7 bases agree with TRBD2. Trimming removed 3 bases from V and 5 bases from J; junction bases left unmatched: 12. The CDR3 is 16 residues long. The DNA for the CDR3 is TGTGCCAGCAGTTTGCCCCAACGGGAGGATCCGGAGACCCAGTACTTC. This translates into CASSLPQREDPETQYF.

The chain links TRBV7-8 to TRBJ2-3; 7 bases agree with TRBD1. The CDR3 covers 17 residues. Germline V gene sequence: CDR1 SGHVS, CDR2 FQNEAQ. V was clipped by 2 bases and J by 1 base; unmatched bases: 9. The CDR3 is CASSLLIDRAGTDTQYF. CDR3 nucleotides: TGTGCCAGCAGCTTACTCATAGACAGGGCAGGCACAGATACGCAGTATTTT.

This clonotype has a count of ten or more. The gene calls are TRBV20-1 and TRBJ1-3; D gene uncertain. The germline V and J ends were trimmed by 1 base and 0 bases, with 7 bases remaining between them. From germline, CDR1 is DFQATT and CDR2 SNEGSKA (reference sequence). The CDR3 consists of 14 residues. As DNA, the CDR3 is TGCAGTGCTAGAGCACACCTCTCTGGAAACACCATATATTTT. Its protein is CSARAHLSGNTIYF.

This clonotype was counted ten times or more. The chain employs TRBV29-1 and TRBJ1-2; 7 bases are shared with TRBD1. CDR3 length equals 12 residues. The ends lost 4 bases at V and 8 bases at J; junction bases unmatched: 7. Germline lookup yields CDR1 SQVTM and CDR2 ANQGSEA. The CDR3 DNA reads TGCAGCGTTGGGGGCAGGGGGATAGGCTACACCTTC. Protein product: CSVGGRGIGYTF.

The CDR3 loop reads CSARGGSRSYNEQFF. DNA of the CDR3: TGCAGTGCTAGGGGAGGGAGTCGATCCTACAATGAGCAGTTCTTC. The chain couples TRBV20-1 to TRBJ2-1, with 7 bases matching TRBD2. This CDR3 is built from 15 residues. CDR1 DFQATT and CDR2 SNEGSKA come from the germline V gene (reference sequence). V lost 3 bases and J lost 1; bases outside the gene matches: 6.

Many counts were recorded for this clonotype. The chain carries TRBV12-3 or TRBV12-4 and TRBJ2-2, with D possibly being TRBD1 or TRBD2 (6 bases each). The CDR3 contains 15 residues. V lost 1 base to trimming and J lost 3 bases, with 9 bases between them. CDR3 nucleotide sequence: TGTGCCAGCAGTTTAGGGGGGGCGGACACCGGGGAGCTGTTTTTT. Its protein is CASSLGGADTGELFF.

This clonotype was counted many times. The chain's CDR3 is CSARRRLAGGETQYF. CDR3 in DNA: TGCAGTGCTAGAAGGAGACTAGCGGGAGGGGAGACCCAGTACTTC. The V gene is TRBV20-1, the J gene TRBJ2-5, with 14 nucleotides matching TRBD2. The trim removed 2 bases at V and 5 bases at J, leaving 4 bases unmatched. The CDR3 runs 15 residues. The V gene's germline CDR1 is DFQATT and CDR2 SNEGSKA (reference sequence).

Ten or more counts support this clonotype. The CDR3, as DNA: TGCGCCAGCAGTGTGACTTTAGGGACTAGCAAGACCGGGGAGCTGTTTTTT. Its translation: CASSVTLGTSKTGELFF. The V and J genes are TRBV10-2 and TRBJ2-2; 9 nucleotides line up with TRBD2. Germline V CDR1 and CDR2: WSHSY, SAAADI. This CDR3 comprises 17 residues. V shed 4 bases, J shed 5 bases, and the junction held 11 bases outside the gene matches.

This clonotype has only a few counts. The V and J genes are TRBV11-2 and TRBJ2-5, with D possibly being TRBD2 (6 bases). Germline lookup yields CDR1 SGHAT and CDR2 FQNNGV. There are 18 residues in the CDR3. Between the trimmed V and J ends, which lost 3 bases and 7 bases, there was a span of 27 bases. The CDR3 spells CASSFIAVPDGLKRTQYF. CDR3 nucleotide sequence: TGTGCCAGCAGCTTTATAGCGGTCCCAGACGGACTGAAGAGGACCCAGTACTTC.

The rearrangement uses TRBV29-1 and TRBJ2-5, with D perhaps given as TRBD1 or TRBD2 (7 bases each). Germline V CDR1 and CDR2: SQVTM, ANQGSEA. The CDR3 covers 17 residues. The V end was cut by 6 bases, the J end by 1 base, with 24 bases between. Written as DNA, the CDR3 is TGCAGCGTCGCCGGGGGGTCTCCGGGGACAGCCCAAGAGACCCAGTACTTC. This translates into CSVAGGSPGTAQETQYF.